The 6 T cell receptor beta chains in this list originate from one sample, sequenced in a study of early T cells in non-severe SARS-CoV-2 infection. Each CDR3 protein is one row after TCRdb ran MiXCR on the 5' RACE reads. The sample has 25,000 to 30,000 distinct CDR3 sequences, 5% to 7% seen once. The specimen sequenced was whole blood. The receptors stem from an adult who was a healthcare worker with PCR-confirmed SARS-CoV-2 infection or an uninfected control (not recorded which).

This clonotype was found many times. The chain uses TRBV5-1 and TRBJ1-2; 8 bases align to TRBD1. CDR1 SGHRS and CDR2 YFSETQ come from the germline V gene. This CDR3 is built from 14 residues. Trimming at V came to 3 bases and at J to 8 bases, leaving 9 bases not matched to a gene. The chain's CDR3 is CASSSETGAGGYTF. The CDR3 region has the DNA TGCGCCAGCAGCTCGGAGACAGGGGCGGGAGGCTACACCTTC.

The rearrangement joins TRBV12-3 or TRBV12-4 to TRBJ2-1, with D unclear. V was clipped by 6 bases and J by 0 bases, with 9 bases between them. CDR3 length: 14 amino acids. The CDR3 here is CASRPRSSYNEQFF. CDR3 DNA sequence: TGTGCCAGCAGGCCTCGGAGCTCCTACAATGAGCAGTTCTTC.

This clonotype was picked up many times. J is TRBJ2-5 and V is TRBV7-7; D tentatively fits TRBD1 or TRBD2 (5 bases each). This CDR3 is 13 amino acids long. The V gene's germline CDR1 is SSHAT and CDR2 FNYEAQ (reference sequence). Between the trimmed V and J ends, which lost 4 bases and 1 base, there was a span of 7 bases. The CDR3 loop reads CASSSGAQETQYF. DNA for the CDR3: TGTGCCAGCAGCTCCGGGGCCCAAGAGACCCAGTACTTC.

This clonotype has a count of ten or more. The chain recombines TRBV28 with TRBJ2-2; D unresolved. This CDR3 spans 15 amino acids. From germline, CDR1 is MDHEN and CDR2 SYDVKM. Trimming left V 4 bases short and J 6 bases short, with 15 bases between. This CDR3 is CASSYPNRQSGELFF. The CDR3 DNA reads TGTGCCAGCAGTTACCCTAATCGGCAGTCCGGGGAGCTGTTTTTT.

Comments on this clonotype: A much larger clone sits a single nucleotide away, making a read error possible. This CDR3 fails to terminate in the conserved phenylalanine or tryptophan, so it likely reflects a read error. The chain combines TRBV29-1 with TRBJ2-7; TRBD2 might be the D (6 bases). From germline, CDR1 is SQVTM and CDR2 ANQGSEA. CDR3 length equals 12 residues. V was clipped by 4 bases and J by 5 bases, with 12 bases between them. CDR3 nucleotide sequence: TGCAGCGTTGCGGCTAGCGCAAACGAGCAGTACTCC. As protein: CSVAASANEQYS.

The chain has TRBV29-1 and TRBJ2-1; D gene uncertain. This CDR3 has 16 amino acids. Trimming took off 6 bases at V and 0 bases at J, with 18 bases between the two ends. Looked up from germline, CDR1 is SQVTM and CDR2 is ANQGSEA. CDR3 nucleotide sequence: TGCAGCGTCGCCGATCTTCTACTTAGCTCCTACAATGAGCAGTTCTTC. Protein: CSVADLLLSSYNEQFF.